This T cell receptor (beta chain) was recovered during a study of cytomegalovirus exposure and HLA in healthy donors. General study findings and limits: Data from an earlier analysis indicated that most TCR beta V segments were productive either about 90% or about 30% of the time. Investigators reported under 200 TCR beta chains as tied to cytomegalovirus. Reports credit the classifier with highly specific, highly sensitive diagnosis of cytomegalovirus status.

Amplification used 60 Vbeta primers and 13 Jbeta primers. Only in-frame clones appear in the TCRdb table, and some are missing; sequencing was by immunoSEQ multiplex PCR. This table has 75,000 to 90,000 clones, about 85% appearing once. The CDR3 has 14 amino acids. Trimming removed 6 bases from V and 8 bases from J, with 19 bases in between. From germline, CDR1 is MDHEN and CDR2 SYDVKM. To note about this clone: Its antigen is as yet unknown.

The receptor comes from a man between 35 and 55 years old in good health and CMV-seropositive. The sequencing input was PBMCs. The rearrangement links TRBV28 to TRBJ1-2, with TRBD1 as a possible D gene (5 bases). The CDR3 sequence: CASSPGGNWSGYTF. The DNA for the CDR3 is TGTGCCAGCAGCCCCGGGGGTAATTGGAGCGGCTACACCTTC.